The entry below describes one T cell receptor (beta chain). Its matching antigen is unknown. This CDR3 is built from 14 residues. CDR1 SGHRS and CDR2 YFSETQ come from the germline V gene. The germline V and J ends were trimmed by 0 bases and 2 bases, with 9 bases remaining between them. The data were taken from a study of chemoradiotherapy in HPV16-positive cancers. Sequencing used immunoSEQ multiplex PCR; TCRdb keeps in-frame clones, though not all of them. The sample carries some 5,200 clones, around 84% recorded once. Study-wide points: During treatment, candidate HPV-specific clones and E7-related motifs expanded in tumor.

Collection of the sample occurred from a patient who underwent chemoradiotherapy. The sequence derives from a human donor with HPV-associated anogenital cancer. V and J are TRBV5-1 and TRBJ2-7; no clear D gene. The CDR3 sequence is CASSLAIPPYEQYF. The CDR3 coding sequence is TGCGCCAGCAGCTTGGCCATTCCTCCCTACGAGCAGTACTTC.